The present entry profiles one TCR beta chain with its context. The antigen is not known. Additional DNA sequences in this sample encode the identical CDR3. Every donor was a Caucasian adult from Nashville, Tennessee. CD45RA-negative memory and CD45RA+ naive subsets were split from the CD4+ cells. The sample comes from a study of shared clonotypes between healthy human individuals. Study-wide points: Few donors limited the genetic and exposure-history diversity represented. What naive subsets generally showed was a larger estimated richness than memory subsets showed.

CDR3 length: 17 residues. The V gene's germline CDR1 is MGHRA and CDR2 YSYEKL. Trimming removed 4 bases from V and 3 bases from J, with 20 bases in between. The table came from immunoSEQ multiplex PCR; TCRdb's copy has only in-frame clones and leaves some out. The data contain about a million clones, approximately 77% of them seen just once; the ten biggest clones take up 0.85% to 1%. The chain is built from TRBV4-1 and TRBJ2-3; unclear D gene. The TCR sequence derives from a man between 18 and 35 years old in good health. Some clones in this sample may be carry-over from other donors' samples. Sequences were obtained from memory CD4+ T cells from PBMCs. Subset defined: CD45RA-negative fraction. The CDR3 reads CASSPQKVGTETDTQYF. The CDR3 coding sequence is TGCGCCAGCAGCCCCCAGAAGGTCGGTACTGAGACAGATACGCAGTATTTT.